The rows below give T cell receptor beta chains drawn from one sample of a study of T cells in Graves' hyperthyroidism and ophthalmopathy. TCRdb re-called the multiplex PCR reads with MiXCR, one entry per CDR3 protein. The table shows some 740,000 distinct CDR3 sequences, with around 15% occurring only once. Sequencing was done on a sample of blood. The receptors were gathered from a woman between 18 and 29 years old with Graves' hyperthyroidism. Each CDR3 is given with its conserved first and last residue. Each record gives: V gene, D gene, clone size, J gene, CDR3 protein, CDR3 DNA. The D gene is left open where the match is weak. Clone size is given for some rows only: seen once, a few or many times, or a class if the clone is expanded.

TRBV29-1,TRBD1,NA,TRBJ1-1,CTARGTENTEAFF,TGCACCGCAAGAGGGACAGAGAACACTGAAGCTTTCTTT
TRBV12-3/TRBV12-4,TRBD1,NA,TRBJ1-2,CASSPTGGSYYGYTF,TGTGCCAGCAGTCCTACAGGGGGATCTTACTATGGCTACACCTTC
TRBV9,NA,NA,TRBJ2-2,CASSVVTGTGELFF,TGTGCCAGCAGCGTAGTCACCGGGACCGGGGAGCTGTTTTTT
TRBV28,NA,NA,TRBJ2-4,CASSFPRTGESGDIQYF,TGTGCCAGCAGTTTCCCGCGGACGGGGGAATCTGGCGACATTCAGTACTTC
TRBV25-1,NA,NA,TRBJ2-2,CASSEYSRELFF,TGTGCCAGCAGTGAATATAGTCGGGAGCTGTTTTTT
TRBV2,NA,many,TRBJ2-2,CASSGVGQNTGELFF,TGTGCCAGCAGTGGAGTAGGGCAGAACACCGGGGAGCTGTTTTTT
TRBV28,NA,NA,TRBJ2-2,CASREANTGELFF,TGTGCCAGCAGGGAGGCCAACACCGGGGAGCTGTTTTTT
TRBV24-1,TRBD2,NA,TRBJ2-3,CATSDLGAGGDTDTQYF,TGTGCCACCAGTGATTTAGGAGCGGGAGGGGACACAGATACGCAGTATTTT
TRBV4-3,NA,once,TRBJ2-7,CASSQDQGTFSYEQYF,TGCGCCAGCAGCCAAGACCAGGGGACCTTCTCCTACGAGCAGTACTTC
TRBV7-9,NA,few,TRBJ2-3,CASGFGWSGPDTQYF,TGTGCCAGTGGATTTGGGTGGAGCGGGCCAGATACGCAGTATTTT
TRBV20-1,NA,NA,TRBJ2-1,CSARAYSSYNEQFF,TGCAGTGCTAGAGCCTATAGCTCCTACAATGAGCAGTTCTTC
TRBV20-1,NA,many,TRBJ1-5,CSARVATESNQPQHF,TGCAGTGCTAGGGTCGCGACAGAGAGCAATCAGCCCCAGCATTTT
TRBV7-2,NA,NA,TRBJ2-3,CASSDRAARTDTQYF,TGTGCCAGCAGCGACCGGGCGGCCCGCACAGATACGCAGTATTTT
TRBV25-1,NA,few,TRBJ2-5,CASSGDAQETQYF,TGTGCCAGCAGCGGGGACGCACAAGAGACCCAGTACTTC
TRBV12-3/TRBV12-4,NA,many,TRBJ2-7,CASSLYDSLSYEQYF,TGTGCCAGCAGTTTATACGACAGCCTGTCCTACGAGCAGTACTTC
TRBV29-1,NA,few,TRBJ1-2,CSVVALSGGNYGYTF,TGCAGCGTTGTAGCCCTCTCGGGGGGCAACTATGGCTACACCTTC
TRBV30,NA,many,TRBJ1-1,CAWSVRKHLPEAFF,TGTGCCTGGAGTGTACGTAAACACCTACCTGAAGCTTTCTTT
TRBV4-3,NA,few,TRBJ1-1,CASSQEVRLNTEAFF,TGCGCCAGCAGCCAAGAAGTCAGATTGAACACTGAAGCTTTCTTT
TRBV28,NA,many,TRBJ1-5,CASTLLNQPQHF,TGTGCCAGCACCCTGCTCAATCAGCCCCAGCATTTT
TRBV11-2,NA,NA,TRBJ1-3,CASSLVPLSGNTIYF,TGTGCCAGCAGCTTAGTCCCCCTCTCTGGAAACACCATATATTTT
TRBV30,TRBD1,many,TRBJ1-2,CASIEQGGGYTF,TGTGCCTCCATAGAACAGGGGGGAGGCTACACCTTC
TRBV13,TRBD2,many,TRBJ2-3,CASSLGLATTDTQYF,TGTGCCAGCAGCCTGGGACTAGCAACAACAGATACGCAGTATTTT
TRBV18,NA,many,TRBJ2-1,CASSNGLNNEQFF,TGTGCCAGCTCAAACGGACTCAACAATGAGCAGTTCTTC
TRBV28,NA,many,TRBJ2-5,CASSSAGDVIETQYF,TGTGCCAGCAGTTCCGCAGGAGACGTTATAGAGACCCAGTACTTC
TRBV19,NA,NA,TRBJ2-1,CASSIVGDNEQFF,TGTGCCAGTAGTATAGTGGGGGACAATGAGCAGTTCTTC
TRBV7-2,NA,few,TRBJ2-1,CASSLVEGAGEQFF,TGTGCCAGCAGCTTAGTGGAGGGGGCCGGTGAGCAGTTCTTC
TRBV27,TRBD2,many,TRBJ2-5,CASTMTSSGRAEWETQYF,TGTGCCAGCACCATGACGTCTTCCGGGAGGGCAGAGTGGGAGACCCAGTACTTC
TRBV20-1,NA,few,TRBJ2-5,CSAPFGGTETQYF,TGCAGTGCTCCCTTCGGTGGGACAGAGACCCAGTACTTC
TRBV27,NA,few,TRBJ2-1,CASSFWAGGDNEQFF,TGTGCCAGCAGTTTCTGGGCGGGTGGGGATAATGAGCAGTTCTTC
TRBV7-3,NA,few,TRBJ2-5,CASSPGAWGETQYF,TGTGCCAGCAGCCCAGGGGCGTGGGGAGAGACCCAGTACTTC
TRBV4-1,NA,NA,TRBJ1-1,CASSQGRGQKNTEAFF,TGCGCCAGCAGCCAAGGCCGCGGACAGAAAAACACTGAAGCTTTCTTT
TRBV20-1,NA,few,TRBJ1-3,CSASRNRVGDF,TGCAGTGCTAGTAGGAACAGGGTGGGGGATTTT
TRBV4-3,NA,NA,TRBJ2-3,CASGQALRDHTDTQYF,TGCGCCAGCGGCCAAGCTTTGCGGGACCACACAGATACGCAGTATTTT
TRBV7-2,TRBD1,many,TRBJ2-5,CASSYRDRGLGQETQYF,TGTGCCAGCAGCTACCGGGACAGGGGGCTGGGACAAGAGACCCAGTACTTC
TRBV6-1,TRBD2,many,TRBJ2-3,CASSESLAGGDTQYF,TGTGCCAGCAGTGAAAGCCTAGCGGGAGGTGATACGCAGTATTTT
TRBV6-1,NA,many,TRBJ1-2,CASSRSRTSNYGYTF,TGTGCCAGCAGTAGGAGCAGGACCTCTAACTATGGCTACACCTTC
TRBV9,TRBD2,NA,TRBJ2-2,CASSVATRLAGGPNTGELFF,TGTGCCAGCAGCGTAGCTACTCGGCTAGCGGGAGGTCCCAACACCGGGGAGCTGTTTTTT
TRBV19,TRBD1,NA,TRBJ1-2,CASSIKGARGYTF,TGTGCCAGTAGTATCAAGGGGGCGCGAGGCTACACCTTC
TRBV6-1,NA,many,TRBJ2-7,CASRKYSYEQYF,TGTGCCAGCAGAAAGTACTCCTACGAGCAGTACTTC
TRBV6-1,NA,NA,TRBJ2-7,CASSSPGPYEQYF,TGTGCCAGCAGTTCGCCAGGGCCCTACGAGCAGTACTTC
TRBV2,NA,many,TRBJ1-1,CASPGPDTEAFF,TGTGCCAGCCCCGGCCCAGACACTGAAGCTTTCTTT
TRBV24-1,TRBD1,many,TRBJ1-2,CATSDLRPGGNYGYTF,TGTGCCACCAGTGATTTGCGGCCAGGGGGCAACTATGGCTACACCTTC
TRBV7-9,NA,NA,TRBJ2-2,CASSSNSVGELFF,TGTGCCAGCAGCTCCAACAGTGTCGGGGAGCTGTTTTTT
TRBV27,TRBD2,many,TRBJ2-1,CASSLSHRIRLAGKEGEQFF,TGTGCCAGCAGTTTATCGCATCGAATAAGACTAGCGGGTAAGGAGGGTGAGCAGTTCTTC
TRBV20-1,TRBD2,NA,TRBJ2-1,CSATPPAGFYYEQFF,TGCAGTGCTACCCCTCCAGCGGGGTTCTATTATGAGCAGTTCTTC
TRBV30,NA,many,TRBJ2-1,CAWSLIPDTGPAVPEQFF,TGTGCCTGGAGCCTAATACCCGACACGGGGCCGGCTGTTCCTGAGCAGTTCTTC
TRBV20-1,TRBD2,many,TRBJ2-7,CSAPGLAGASYEQYF,TGCAGTGCACCGGGACTAGCGGGAGCATCCTACGAGCAGTACTTC
TRBV9,TRBD2,NA,TRBJ2-5,CASSGGTSGRAREAQYF,TGTGCCAGCAGCGGAGGGACTAGCGGGAGGGCCAGAGAGGCCCAGTACTTC
TRBV29-1,TRBD1,few,TRBJ1-1,CSVEDWGVEGAEAEAFF,TGCAGCGTTGAAGATTGGGGAGTAGAGGGGGCAGAGGCTGAAGCTTTCTTT
TRBV4-2,TRBD2,NA,TRBJ2-3,CASSQRLAETSTDTQYF,TGTGCCAGCAGCCAACGACTAGCGGAAACTAGCACAGATACGCAGTATTTT